This T cell receptor beta chain was documented in a study of cytomegalovirus exposure and HLA in healthy donors. Study-wide points: Presence/absence results assume similar sequencing depth per donor, which may not hold. Rarity held for most TCR sequences, but there were some public TCRs that occurred in many donors. Accounts indicate the classifier identified cytomegalovirus status with strong specificity and sensitivity.

Per the germline V gene, CDR1 is SGDLS and CDR2 is YYNGEE. The CDR3 consists of 13 residues. V was clipped by 3 bases and J by 7 bases; unmatched bases: 4. This clone came up once. Antigen: not known. PCR used 60 Vbeta primers and 13 Jbeta primers. Produced via immunoSEQ multiplex PCR; TCRdb's table is partial and in-frame only. This table holds about 150,000 clones, about 80% found once. This sequence was found in a woman aged 35 to 49 in good health and CMV-seronegative. Sequencing was carried out using PBMCs. The rearrangement links TRBV9 to TRBJ2-1, with 7 bases lining up with TRBD2. CDR3 nucleotide sequence: TGTGCCAGCAGCGGACTACTAGCGAATGAGCAGTTCTTC. It is translated as CASSGLLANEQFF.